A single T cell receptor (beta chain) is shown here with its context. With 8 bases removed from V and 0 bases from J, the gap between germline ends came to 10 bases. Germline V gives CDR1 MNHEY, CDR2 SVGEGT. The CDR3 is made up of 13 amino acids. The data derive from a study of T-cell memory formation after mild COVID-19. TCRdb analysed the 5' RACE reads with MiXCR anew, one entry per CDR3 protein. The sample lists hundreds of thousands of distinct CDR3 sequences, around 28% seen once, with around an eighth in the top ten. The sequenced sample was PBMCs or a T cell subset sorted from them (not recorded which). This sequence was found in an adult woman who had mild COVID-19 (a few samples of this study predate the infection). Cell type and time point are not known. This chain uses TRBV6-2 or TRBV6-3 with TRBJ1-1; D gene ambiguous. The CDR3 loop reads CASVGILNTEAFF. The CDR3 bases are TGTGCCAGCGTCGGGATCCTGAACACTGAAGCTTTCTTT.